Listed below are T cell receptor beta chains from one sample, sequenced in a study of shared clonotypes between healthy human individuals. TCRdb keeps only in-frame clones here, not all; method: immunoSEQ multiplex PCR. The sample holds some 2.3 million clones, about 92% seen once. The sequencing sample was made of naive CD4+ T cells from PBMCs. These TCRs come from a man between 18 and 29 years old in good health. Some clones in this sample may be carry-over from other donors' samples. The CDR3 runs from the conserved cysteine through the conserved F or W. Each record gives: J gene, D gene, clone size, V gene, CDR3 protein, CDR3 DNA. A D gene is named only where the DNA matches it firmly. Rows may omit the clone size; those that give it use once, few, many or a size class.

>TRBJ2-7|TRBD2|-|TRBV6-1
CASSEVGTSGEEQYF
TGTGCCAGCAGTGAAGTAGGGACTAGCGGGGAAGAGCAGTACTTC
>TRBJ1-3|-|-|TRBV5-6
CASSLGPTNSGNTIYF
TGTGCCAGCAGCTTGGGACCGACCAACTCTGGAAACACCATATATTTT
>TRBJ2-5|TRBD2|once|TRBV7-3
CASSKYSGTGETQYF
TGTGCCAGCAGCAAATATAGCGGGACGGGGGAGACCCAGTACTTC
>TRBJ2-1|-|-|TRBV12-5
CASGLAGAAASSYNEQFF
TGTGCTAGTGGTTTGGCCGGTGCGGCGGCGAGCTCCTACAATGAGCAGTTCTTC
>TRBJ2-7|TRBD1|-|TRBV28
CASRTGRGYEQYF
TGTGCCAGTCGGACAGGGAGAGGGTACGAGCAGTACTTC
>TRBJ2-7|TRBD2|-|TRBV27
CASSSSGLAYEQYF
TGTGCCAGCAGTTCGTCGGGACTAGCCTACGAGCAGTACTTC
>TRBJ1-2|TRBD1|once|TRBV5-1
CASSSTQGALGYTF
TGCGCCAGCAGCTCCACACAGGGGGCTTTGGGCTACACCTTC
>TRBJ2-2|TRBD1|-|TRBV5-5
CASSHPEGQGMNTGELFF
TGTGCCAGCAGCCACCCGGAGGGACAGGGCATGAACACCGGGGAGCTGTTTTTT
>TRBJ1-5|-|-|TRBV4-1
CASSQDFQSQPQHF
TGCGCCAGCAGCCAAGATTTCCAGTCGCAGCCCCAGCATTTT
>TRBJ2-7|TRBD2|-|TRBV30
CAWSVRGGAEQYF
TGTGCCTGGAGTGTACGGGGGGGCGCCGAGCAGTACTTC
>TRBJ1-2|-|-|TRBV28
CATTGLSPYGYTF
TGTGCCACCACGGGGCTTTCCCCCTATGGCTACACCTTC
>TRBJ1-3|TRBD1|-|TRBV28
CASSLSGGGNTIYF
TGTGCCAGCAGTTTATCAGGGGGTGGAAACACCATATATTTT
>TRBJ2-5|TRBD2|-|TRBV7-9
CATGLAGASETQYF
TGTGCCACAGGACTAGCGGGAGCTTCGGAGACCCAGTACTTC
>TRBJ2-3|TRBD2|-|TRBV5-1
CASSLVSGSRWTQYF
TGCGCCAGCAGCTTGGTTAGCGGGAGCCGGTGGACGCAGTATTTT
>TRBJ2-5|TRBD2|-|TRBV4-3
CASSQWNRRTSGSQETQYF
TGCGCCAGCAGCCAGTGGAACAGAAGGACTAGCGGGAGCCAAGAGACCCAGTACTTC
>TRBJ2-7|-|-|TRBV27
CASSFRGTPGLYEQYF
TGTGCCAGCAGTTTCCGGGGGACCCCTGGGCTCTACGAGCAGTACTTC
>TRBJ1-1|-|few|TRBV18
CASSPWGGNTEAFF
TGTGCCAGCTCACCATGGGGGGGGAACACTGAAGCTTTCTTT
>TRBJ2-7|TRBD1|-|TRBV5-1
CASAVGDRAYEQYF
TGCGCCAGCGCCGTCGGGGACAGGGCCTACGAGCAGTACTTC
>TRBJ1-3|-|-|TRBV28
CASSFPGHGNTIYF
TGTGCCAGCAGTTTCCCAGGGCATGGAAACACCATATATTTT
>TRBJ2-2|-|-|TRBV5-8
CASSSRTDSNTGELFF
TGTGCCAGCAGCTCTAGGACAGACTCGAACACCGGGGAGCTGTTTTTT
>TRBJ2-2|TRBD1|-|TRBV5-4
CASSLNRGSRTGELFF
TGTGCCAGCAGCTTAAACAGGGGGTCAAGGACCGGGGAGCTGTTTTTT
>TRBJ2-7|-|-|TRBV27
CASSPRSTRNAHEQYF
TGTGCCAGCAGTCCCCGGTCGACTAGGAATGCCCACGAGCAGTACTTC
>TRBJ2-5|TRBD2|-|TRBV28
CASRGRLAGAQETQYF
TGTGCCAGCAGAGGTAGACTAGCGGGCGCACAAGAGACCCAGTACTTC
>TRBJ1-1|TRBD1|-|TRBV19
CASNRGDTEAFF
TGTGCCAGCAACAGGGGGGACACTGAAGCTTTCTTT
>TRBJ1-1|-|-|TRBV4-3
CASSQDIETEAFF
TGCGCCAGCAGCCAAGATATAGAGACTGAAGCTTTCTTT
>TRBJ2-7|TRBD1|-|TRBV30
CAWSGTGQSSYEQYF
TGTGCCTGGAGTGGGACAGGGCAATCATCCTACGAGCAGTACTTC
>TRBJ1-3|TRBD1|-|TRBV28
CASRFRDRPYFSGNTIYF
TGTGCCAGCAGGTTCCGGGACAGGCCTTACTTCTCTGGAAACACCATATATTTT
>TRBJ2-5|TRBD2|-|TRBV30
CAWSAVVVAGQETQYF
TGTGCCTGGAGTGCAGTCGTGGTAGCGGGACAAGAGACCCAGTACTTC
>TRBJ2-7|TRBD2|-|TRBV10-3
CAISEAGTSAYEQYF
TGTGCCATCAGTGAAGCCGGGACTAGCGCCTACGAGCAGTACTTC
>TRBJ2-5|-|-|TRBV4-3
CASSQLGGRETQYF
TGCGCCAGCAGCCAATTGGGGGGCCGGGAGACCCAGTACTTC
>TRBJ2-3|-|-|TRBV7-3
CASSLGRQDTQYF
TGTGCCAGCAGCTTAGGGAGGCAGGATACGCAGTATTTT
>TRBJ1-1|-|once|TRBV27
CASSFRGTEAFF
TGTGCCAGCAGTTTTCGGGGGACTGAAGCTTTCTTT
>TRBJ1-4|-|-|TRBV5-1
CASSLGAREKLFF
TGCGCCAGCAGCTTGGGGGCGCGAGAAAAACTGTTTTTT
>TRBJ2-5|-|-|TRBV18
CASSPLPIQETQYF
TGTGCCAGCTCACCATTACCGATACAAGAGACCCAGTACTTC
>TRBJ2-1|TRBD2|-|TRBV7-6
CASSIRGLAGDEQFF
TGTGCCAGCAGCATAAGGGGACTAGCGGGAGATGAGCAGTTCTTC
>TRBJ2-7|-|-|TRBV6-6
CASSYKTSTYEQYF
TGTGCCAGCAGTTACAAAACCTCAACCTACGAGCAGTACTTC
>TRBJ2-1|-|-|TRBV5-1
CASSARVEQFF
TGCGCCAGCAGCGCCCGGGTCGAGCAGTTCTTC
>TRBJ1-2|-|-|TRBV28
CASSFQDYGYTF
TGTGCCAGCAGTTTCCAGGACTATGGCTACACCTTC
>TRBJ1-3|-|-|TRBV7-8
CASSLLTRTNTIYF
TGTGCCAGCAGCCTACTCACACGTACAAACACCATATATTTT
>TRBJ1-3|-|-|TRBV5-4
CASSLAEQGRNTIYF
TGTGCCAGCAGCTTGGCGGAACAGGGTAGAAACACCATATATTTT